The clone carrying this TCR beta chain was observed many times. Amplification of TCR beta CDR3 regions was performed using RNA transcripts as template. TCR CDR3 regions were first amplified by RT-PCR with HTBI primers. MiXCR, applied by TCRdb to the multiplex PCR reads, yields one record per CDR3 protein. There are about 480,000 distinct CDR3 sequences in the sample; around 24% occur only once, and roughly 12% lies in the top ten. This sample was included in a study of T cells in Graves' hyperthyroidism and ophthalmopathy. The study based diagnoses on clinical symptoms, serum thyroxine and TRAb, thyroid ultrasound and orbital computed tomography. J was trimmed by 4 bases and V by 2 bases; bases with no gene match: 2. The CDR3 is 13 residues long. Germline assignment: CDR1 ENHRY and CDR2 SYGVKD.

The sequence derives from a woman aged 25 to 45 with Graves' ophthalmopathy. The chain carries TRBV10-3 and TRBJ2-7, with 7 bases fitting TRBD1. Sequencing input: blood. CDR3 in DNA: TGTGCCATCAGTGAGCGGGACAGTTACGAGCAGTACTTC. It translates to CAISERDSYEQYF.